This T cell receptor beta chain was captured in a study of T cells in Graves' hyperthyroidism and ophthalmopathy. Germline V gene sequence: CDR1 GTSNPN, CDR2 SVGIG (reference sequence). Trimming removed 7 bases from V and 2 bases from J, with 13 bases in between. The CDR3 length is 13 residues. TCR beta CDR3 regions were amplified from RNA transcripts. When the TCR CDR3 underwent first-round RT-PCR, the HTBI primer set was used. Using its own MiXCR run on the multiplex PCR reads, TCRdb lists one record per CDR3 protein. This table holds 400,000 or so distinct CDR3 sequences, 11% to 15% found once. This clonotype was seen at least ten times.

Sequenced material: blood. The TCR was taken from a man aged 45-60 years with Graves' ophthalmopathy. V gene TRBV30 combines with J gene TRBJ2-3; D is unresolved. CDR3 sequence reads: CASSTGDTDTQYF. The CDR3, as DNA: TGTGCCTCTTCCACCGGTGACACAGATACGCAGTATTTT.